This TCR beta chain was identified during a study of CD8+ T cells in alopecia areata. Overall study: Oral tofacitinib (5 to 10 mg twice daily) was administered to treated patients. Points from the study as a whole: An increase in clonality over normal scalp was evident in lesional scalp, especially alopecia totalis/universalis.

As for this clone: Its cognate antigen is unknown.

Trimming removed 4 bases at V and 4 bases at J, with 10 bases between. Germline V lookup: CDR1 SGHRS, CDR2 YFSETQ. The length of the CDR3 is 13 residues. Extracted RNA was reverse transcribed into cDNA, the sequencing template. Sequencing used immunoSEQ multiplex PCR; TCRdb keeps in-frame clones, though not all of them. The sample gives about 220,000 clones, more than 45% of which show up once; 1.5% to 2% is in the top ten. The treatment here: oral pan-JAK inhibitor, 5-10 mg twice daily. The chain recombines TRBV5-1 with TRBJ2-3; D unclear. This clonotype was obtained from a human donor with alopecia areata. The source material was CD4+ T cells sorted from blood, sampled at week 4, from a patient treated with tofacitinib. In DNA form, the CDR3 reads TGCGCCAGCAGCGTCGACTCGTCAGATACGCAGTATTTT. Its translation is CASSVDSSDTQYF.